This entry features one TCR beta chain sequence. Germline lookup yields CDR1 SQVTM and CDR2 ANQGSEA. V lost 7 bases and J lost 2; bases outside the gene matches: 8. This CDR3 region has 15 residues. These data are taken from a study of identical twins. TCRdb fed the 5' RACE reads into MiXCR, producing one record per CDR3 protein. The data contain approximately 590,000 distinct CDR3 sequences, approximately 10% of them singletons. These same records also appear under a second study, on yellow fever vaccine responses in identical twins.

Sequenced input: PBMCs. This clonotype was obtained from a woman aged 18-29 years in good health. The V gene is TRBV29-1, the J gene TRBJ2-2; 9 bases are a match to TRBD1. The CDR3 region is CSAGPGQGNTGELFF. Here the CDR3 DNA reads TGCAGCGCCGGGCCGGGACAGGGAAACACCGGGGAGCTGTTTTTT.